The 9 T cell receptor beta chains given below trace back to one sample, sequenced in a study of CD8+CD57+ T cells in acquired aplastic anemia. For CDR3 and TCR beta VDJ profiling, genomic DNA was the template used. TCRdb reanalysed the reads using MiXCR and keeps one entry per CDR3 protein. The top ten hold approximately 3% of the sample, which has more than 150,000 distinct CDR3 sequences, around half seen once. The sample consisted of sorted CD4+, CD8+, or CD8+CD57+ T cells (not recorded which) from PBMCs. The source of these receptors is a human donor in good health.

This clonotype showed up just a few times. The gene calls are TRBV4-3 and TRBJ2-5; D may match TRBD1 or TRBD2 (6 bases each). Germline-derived CDR1 and CDR2 are LGHNA and YSLEER. V lost 0 bases, J lost 4 bases, and 15 bases lay in between. This CDR3 is 16 amino acids long. The CDR3 DNA follows: TGCGCCAGCAGCCAAGATCTGGGGGGCCCCCGAGAGACCCAGTACTTC. Protein: CASSQDLGGPRETQYF.

The V gene is TRBV20-1, the J gene TRBJ1-5; 7 nucleotides line up with TRBD1. The germline gives CDR1 DFQATT, CDR2 SNEGSKA (reference sequence). V dropped 6 bases and J dropped 0; count of bases not matched to a gene: 11. This CDR3 region has 16 residues. CDR3 in amino acids: CSAQGTAGNSNQPQHF. CDR3 nucleotide sequence: TGCAGTGCGCAAGGGACAGCGGGAAATAGCAATCAGCCCCAGCATTTT.

The V and J genes are TRBV7-8 and TRBJ2-5; TRBD2 might be the D (6 bases). The CDR3 totals 15 residues. CDR1 and CDR2 (germline): SGHVS, FQNEAQ. Trimming shortened V by 5 bases and J by 6 bases, and 19 bases separated the two germline ends. The CDR3 bases are TGTGCCAGCAGCCTGACTAGAGTTATCGTGAAGACCCAGTACTTC. It codes for CASSLTRVIVKTQYF.

Turning to this clonotype: Sequence at one end of the junction differs from germline and may be a read error. V and J are TRBV7-2 and TRBJ2-7, with 10 bases that match TRBD2. Germline V gene lookup returns CDR1 SGHTA and CDR2 FQGNSA. The CDR3 loop spans 15 amino acids. In DNA, the CDR3 is TGTGTCAGCAGCCCGAGTAGCGGGGGGCAATACGAGCAGTACTTC. It is translated as CVSSPSSGGQYEQYF.

Ten or more counts support this clonotype. The chain carries TRBV7-2 and TRBJ2-5; D not resolved. Germline values: CDR1 SGHTA, CDR2 FQGNSA. V was cut by 5 bases and J by 5 bases, with 15 bases left in between. CDR3 size: 14 residues. Here the CDR3 DNA reads TGTGCCAGCAGCCCAACCAATGGCTGGGAGACCCAGTACTTC. Translating it yields CASSPTNGWETQYF.

This clonotype has a count of ten or more. The chain joins TRBV6-1 to TRBJ1-6, with TRBD1 identical over 10 bases. Germline V gives CDR1 MNHNS, CDR2 SASEGT. The J segment lost 7 bases and the V segment lost 7 bases, leaving 7 bases of the junction unmatched. This CDR3 has 15 residues. CDR3 protein: CASNQRQGANSPLHF. Here the CDR3 DNA reads TGTGCCAGCAACCAGCGACAGGGGGCCAATTCACCCCTCCACTTT.

This clonotype was recorded once. A junction end diverges from the germline sequence, so it may reflect a read error. The chain carries TRBV20-1 and TRBJ2-3; no clear D. Germline V lookup: CDR1 DFQATT, CDR2 SNEGSKA (reference sequence). CDR3 size: 13 residues. CDR3 protein: CSARDLVTDTPYF. CDR3 bases: TGCAGTGCTAGAGACCTAGTCACAGATACGCCGTATTTT.

This clonotype was seen at least ten times. This rearrangement joins TRBV29-1 to TRBJ2-1, with D perhaps TRBD2 (5 bases). Deletions cut 2 bases from V and 6 bases from J, with 11 bases between. Germline V gene sequence: CDR1 SQVTM, CDR2 ANQGSEA. This CDR3 is built from 13 residues. CDR3 sequence: CSVERSSRNEQFF. CDR3 nucleotides: TGCAGCGTTGAACGTTCTAGCCGCAATGAGCAGTTCTTC.

The V gene is TRBV7-6, the J gene TRBJ2-7, with unresolved D. V was pared by 5 bases and J by 3 bases, with 8 bases between. Per germline, CDR1 SGHVS and CDR2 FNYEAQ. The CDR3 is 12 residues long. CDR3 coding DNA: TGTGCCAGCAGCCCCGACCACTACGAGCAGTACTTC. Translated: CASSPDHYEQYF. Full variable domain (outside the CDR3, taken from reference TRBV7-6 and TRBJ2-7): GAGVSQSPRYKVTKRGQDVALRCDPISGHVSLYWYRQALGQGPEFLTYFNYEAQQDKSGLPNDRFSAERPEGSISTLTIQRTEQRDSAMYRCASSPDHYEQYFGPGTRLTVT.